These 14 T cell receptor beta chains were sequenced from one sample in a study of CD8+ T cells in alopecia areata. Extraction and reverse transcription of RNA yielded cDNA as the sequencing template. This table comes from immunoSEQ multiplex PCR, and its TCRdb copy is limited to in-frame clones, with some not included. The sample lists 110,000 or so clones; approximately 60% were seen once. Material: CD8+ T cells sorted from blood. The receptor set was obtained from a human donor in good health.

Written as DNA, the CDR3 is TGTGCCAGCAGCCAAGACAGTGTTAGCTCAGGGGACGAGCAGTACTTC. Translated, it gives CASSQDSVSSGDEQYF. V and J are TRBV4-2 and TRBJ2-7; D perhaps matches TRBD1 (6 bases). Trimming removed 0 bases from V and 5 bases from J, with 17 bases in between. This CDR3 is 16 amino acids long. Germline V gives CDR1 LGHNA, CDR2 YNFKEQ.

The V call is TRBV4-3, the J call TRBJ2-1, with TRBD1 matching over 7 bases. Per the germline V gene, CDR1 is LGHNA and CDR2 is YSLEER. The junction had 9 bases not matched to a gene; V was cut back by 4 bases and J by 0 bases. CDR3 length: 17 residues. The CDR3 DNA follows: TGCGCCAGCAGCCTATCGACAGGGCGCGGCTCCTACAATGAGCAGTTCTTC. It encodes CASSLSTGRGSYNEQFF.

The CDR3 sequence is CASRGQGFLYEQYF. The CDR3 bases are TGTGCCAGCAGGGGACAGGGTTTTCTCTACGAGCAGTACTTC. V is TRBV27 and J is TRBJ2-7; 9 bases fit TRBD1. The junction had 6 bases not matched to a gene; V was cut back by 6 bases and J by 3 bases. Germline V CDR1 and CDR2: MNHEY, SMNVEV (reference sequence). This CDR3 spans 14 amino acids.

This clone was seen a few times. The genes are TRBV13 and TRBJ1-2, with D tentatively TRBD1 (5 bases). The CDR3 has 15 residues. Germline lookup yields CDR1 PRHDT and CDR2 FYEKMQ (reference sequence). V was pared by 5 bases and J by 4 bases, with 17 bases between. In DNA, the CDR3 is TGTGCCAGCAGCCCGCGACAGACCGTACCCTATGGCTACACCTTC. It is translated as CASSPRQTVPYGYTF.

This chain connects TRBV29-1 to TRBJ2-7, with D possibly TRBD2 on 5 matching bases. With 6 bases removed from V and 2 bases from J, the gap between germline ends came to 11 bases. CDR3 length equals 12 residues. Germline-derived CDR1 and CDR2 are SQVTM and ANQGSEA. In DNA, the CDR3 is TGCAGCGTGCTGGGAGATACCTACGAGCAGTACTTC. It codes for CSVLGDTYEQYF.

The chain combines TRBV18 with TRBJ1-2; maybe TRBD1 (5 bases). Trimming took 6 bases from V and 6 from J, leaving 8 bases between them. Germline V gives CDR1 KGHSH, CDR2 LQKENI. CDR3 size: 11 residues. The DNA of the CDR3 is TGTGCCAGCTCGGGGGAAAATGGCTACACCTTC. This sequence encodes CASSGENGYTF.

The table lists this clone with a few counts. V gene TRBV28 combines with J gene TRBJ1-1; weak D call: TRBD1 (6 bases). The CDR3 spans 15 residues. Deletions cut 2 bases from V and 5 bases from J, with 15 bases between. Germline CDR1 MDHEN, CDR2 SYDVKM. Here the CDR3 reads CASSLSSRGGTEAFF. The CDR3 nucleotides are TGTGCCAGCAGTTTAAGTTCCAGGGGCGGAACTGAAGCTTTCTTT.

The chain recombines TRBV30 with TRBJ2-5; D remains unclear. The CDR3 runs 13 residues. Trimming took 0 bases from V and 2 from J, leaving 7 bases between them. In germline, CDR1 is GTSNPN, CDR2 SVGIG (reference sequence). In nucleotides, the CDR3 is TGTGCCTGGAGTGTATCCAGACAAGAGACCCAGTACTTC. Encoded protein: CAWSVSRQETQYF. The variable domain in full, with the rest retrieved from reference TRBV30 and TRBJ2-5, is SQTIHQWPATLVQPVGSPLSLECTVEGTSNPNLYWYRQAAGRGLQLLFYSVGIGQISSEVPQNLSASRPQDRQFILSSKKLLLSDSGFYLCAWSVSRQETQYFGPGTRLLVL.

The chain employs TRBV15 and TRBJ1-2; no clear D gene. Germline lookup yields CDR1 LNHNV and CDR2 YYDKDF (reference sequence). With 4 bases removed from V and 4 bases from J, the gap between germline ends came to 16 bases. The length of the CDR3 is 15 residues. The DNA of the CDR3 is TGTGCCACCAGCACCCGATCGATCTGCTGCTATGGCTACACCTTC. It codes for CATSTRSICCYGYTF. The full variable domain, completed using reference TRBV15 and TRBJ1-2, is DAMVIQNPRYQVTQFGKPVTLSCSQTLNHNVMYWYQQKSSQAPKLLFHYYDKDFNNEADTPDNFQSRRPNTSFCFLDIRSPGLGDTAMYLCATSTRSICCYGYTFGSGTRLTVV.

The chain recombines TRBV4-3 with TRBJ1-1, with a tentative D call TRBD1 (6 bases). Trimming left V 4 bases short and J 3 bases short, with 9 bases between. Germline values: CDR1 LGHNA, CDR2 YSLEER. The CDR3 is 13 residues long. CDR3 coding DNA: TGCGCCAGCAGCCTAGGACAGTACACTGAAGCTTTCTTT. This sequence encodes CASSLGQYTEAFF.

The J gene is TRBJ1-2, the V gene TRBV7-8; no definite D call. V shed 1 base and J shed 1 base, with 10 bases lying between them. CDR3 length: 15 amino acids. Germline-derived CDR1 and CDR2 are SGHVS and FQNEAQ. CDR3 in amino acids: CASSLGSLNNYGYTF. In DNA form, the CDR3 reads TGTGCCAGCAGCTTAGGCAGCCTAAATAACTATGGCTACACCTTC. Filled out from reference TRBV7-8 and TRBJ1-2, the complete variable domain reads GAGVSQSPRYKVAKRGQDVALRCDPISGHVSLFWYQQALGQGPEFLTYFQNEAQLDKSGLPSDRFFAERPEGSVSTLKIQRTQQEDSAVYLCASSLGSLNNYGYTFGSGTRLTVV.

The gene calls are TRBV5-6 and TRBJ1-5; tentative D call: TRBD1 (6 bases). The CDR3 runs to 16 residues. The V gene's germline CDR1 is SGHDT and CDR2 YYEEEE. The V end was cut by 1 base, the J end by 2 bases, with 13 bases between. The CDR3 loop reads CASSLSGGVGNQPQHF. The CDR3 DNA sequence: TGTGCCAGCAGCTTGTCGGGGGGCGTTGGCAATCAGCCCCAGCATTTT.

The chain combines TRBV7-9 with TRBJ2-3; D gene unclear. The length of the CDR3 is 15 residues. From germline, CDR1 is SEHNR and CDR2 FQNEAQ (reference sequence). V lost 1 base and J lost 2, with 10 bases in between. The CDR3 nucleotides are TGTGCCAGCAGCTTAGGTGGCAGTCCCACAGATACGCAGTATTTT. It yields the protein CASSLGGSPTDTQYF.

The chain links TRBV5-6 to TRBJ2-3; 8 nucleotides line up with TRBD2. Germline CDR1 is SGHDT and CDR2 is YYEEEE. V was pared by 4 bases and J by 2 bases, with 6 bases of the junction left unmatched. CDR3 length equals 15 residues. The CDR3 region has the DNA TGTGCCAGCAGCCTCGCGGGGGGACCCACAGATACGCAGTATTTT. As protein: CASSLAGGPTDTQYF.